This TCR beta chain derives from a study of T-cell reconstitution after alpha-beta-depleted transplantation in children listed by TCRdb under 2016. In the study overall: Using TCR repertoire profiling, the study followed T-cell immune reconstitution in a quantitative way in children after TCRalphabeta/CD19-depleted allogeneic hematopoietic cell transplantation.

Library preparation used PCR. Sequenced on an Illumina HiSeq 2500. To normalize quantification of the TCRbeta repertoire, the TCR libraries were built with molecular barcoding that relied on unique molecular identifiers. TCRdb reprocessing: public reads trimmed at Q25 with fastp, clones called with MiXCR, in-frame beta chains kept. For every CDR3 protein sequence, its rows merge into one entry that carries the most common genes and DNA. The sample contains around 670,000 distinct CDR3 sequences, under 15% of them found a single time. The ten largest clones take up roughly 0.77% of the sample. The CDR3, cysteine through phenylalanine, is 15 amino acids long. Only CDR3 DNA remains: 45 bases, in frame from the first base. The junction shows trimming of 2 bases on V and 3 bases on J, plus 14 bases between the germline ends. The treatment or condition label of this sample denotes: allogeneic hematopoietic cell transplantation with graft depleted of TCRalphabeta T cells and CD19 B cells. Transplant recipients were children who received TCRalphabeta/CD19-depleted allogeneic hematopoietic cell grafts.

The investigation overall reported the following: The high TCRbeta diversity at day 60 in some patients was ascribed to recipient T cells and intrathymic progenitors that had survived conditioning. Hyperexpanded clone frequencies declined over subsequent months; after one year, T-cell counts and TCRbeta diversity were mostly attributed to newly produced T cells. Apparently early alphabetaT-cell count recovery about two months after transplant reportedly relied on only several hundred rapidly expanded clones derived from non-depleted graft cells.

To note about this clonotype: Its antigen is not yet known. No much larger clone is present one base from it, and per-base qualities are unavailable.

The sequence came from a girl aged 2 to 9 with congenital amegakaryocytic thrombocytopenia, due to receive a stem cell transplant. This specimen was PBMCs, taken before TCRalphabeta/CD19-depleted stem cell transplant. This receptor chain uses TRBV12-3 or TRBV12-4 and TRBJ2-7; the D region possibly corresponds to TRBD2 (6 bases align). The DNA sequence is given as TGTGCCAGCAGTTTAATCGCGGGATACAGCTACGAGCAGTACTTC. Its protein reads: CASSLIAGYSYEQYF.